This TCR beta chain was captured by sequencing in a study of shared clonotypes between healthy human individuals. Some clones are missing from TCRdb's copy, which holds only in-frame ones; the method was immunoSEQ multiplex PCR. This table has about 1,500,000 clones, more than 95% appearing once. The length of the CDR3 is 15 residues. CDR1 and CDR2 from the germline V gene are SEHNR and FQNEAQ (reference sequence). V was clipped by 1 base and J by 5 bases, with 14 bases between them. The V gene is TRBV7-9, the J gene TRBJ1-1; the D gene is possibly TRBD1 (6 bases). The material sequenced was naive CD4+ T cells sorted from blood. Indicated subset: CD45RA+ positively selected. This TCR derives from a man aged 25-45 years in good health. As DNA, the CDR3 is TGTGCCAGCAGCTTAGACGGGGGGCGCAGGACTGAAGCTTTCTTT. It translates to CASSLDGGRRTEAFF.